This T cell receptor (beta chain) was recorded in a study of graft-versus-host responses after intestinal transplantation. The data were produced by immunoSEQ multiplex PCR, yet TCRdb's version contains in-frame clones alone and is incomplete. This table has about 100,000 clones, roughly 87% appearing once. This CDR3 comprises 15 residues. The germline CDR1 and CDR2 sequences are ENHRY and SYGVKD. V was shortened by 4 bases and J by 5 bases, with 15 bases between the two germline ends. Comment on this clone: Its antigen is not known.

The receptor's source is a human donor who was the organ donor for an intestinal transplant. The genes are TRBV10-3 and TRBJ2-1; D tentatively reads TRBD1 or TRBD2 (5 bases each). The sequencing here drew on unstimulated CD4+ T cells sorted from spleen or lymph node cells, taken before transplant. The CDR3 sequence: CAISAADTVNNEQFF. The CDR3 nucleotides are TGTGCCATCAGTGCAGCGGACACGGTCAACAATGAGCAGTTCTTC.